These 19 T cell receptor beta chains share one sample of origin, sequenced in a study of T cell changes during pregnancy in multiple sclerosis. Profiled with immunoSEQ multiplex PCR; TCRdb holds only in-frame clones, not every one. The sample comprises some 73,000 clones, about 92% of which are singletons, and over 2.5% rests with the top ten. The sequences come from peripheral blood, collected in the third trimester of pregnancy. The receptors derive from a female donor in good health, enrolled as a control in a pregnancy study.

CDR3 amino acids: CASSLGSRPPYEQYF. For the CDR3, the DNA is TGTGCCAGCAGTTTAGGGAGCCGCCCCCCCTACGAGCAGTACTTC. The V and J genes are TRBV27 and TRBJ2-7; possibly TRBD2 for D (5 bases). Trimming removed 2 bases from V and 2 bases from J, with 13 bases in between. Germline CDR1 MNHEY, CDR2 SMNVEV (reference sequence). The CDR3 loop spans 15 amino acids.

The CDR3 loop is CASSGRDSGSYNSPLHF. CDR3 sequence (DNA): TGTGCCAGCAGTGGAAGGGACAGCGGCTCCTATAATTCACCCCTCCACTTT. The chain uses TRBV28 and TRBJ1-6, with 7 bases fitting TRBD1. This CDR3 contains 17 residues. Germline CDR1 and CDR2: MDHEN and SYDVKM. V shed 5 bases, J shed 0 bases, and the junction held 7 bases outside the gene matches. The variable domain in full, with the rest retrieved from reference TRBV28 and TRBJ1-6, is DVKVTQSSRYLVKRTGEKVFLECVQDMDHENMFWYRQDPGLGLRLIYFSYDVKMKEKGDIPEGYSVSREKKERFSLILESASTNQTSMYLCASSGRDSGSYNSPLHFGNGTRLTVT.

The V and J genes are TRBV4-2 and TRBJ2-1, with TRBD2 matching 8 bases. J was trimmed by 2 bases and V by 2 bases; bases with no gene match: 2. This CDR3 is built from 15 residues. Looked up from germline, CDR1 is LGHNA and CDR2 is YNFKEQ. The CDR3 sequence is CASSQTGGPYNEQFF. The CDR3 DNA reads TGTGCCAGCAGCCAAACGGGGGGGCCCTACAATGAGCAGTTCTTC.

In DNA form, the CDR3 reads TGCGCCAGCAGCTCTGGACAGGGGGCGCGGGTAGCTTTCTTT. This codes for CASSSGQGARVAFF. V gene TRBV5-1 combines with J gene TRBJ1-1; the match to TRBD1 covers 11 bases. The J segment lost 10 bases and the V segment lost 3 bases, leaving 8 bases of the junction unmatched. Germline loops: CDR1 SGHRS, CDR2 YFSETQ. This CDR3 is 14 amino acids long.

The table lists this clone with a count of one. The chain employs TRBV7-9 and TRBJ1-1; TRBD1 is a possible D gene (6 bases). The CDR3 length is 15 residues. V was cut by 1 base and J by 2 bases, with 11 bases left in between. Per germline, CDR1 SEHNR and CDR2 FQNEAQ (reference sequence). The CDR3 protein is CASSLVLRGNTEAFF. The CDR3 bases are TGTGCCAGCAGCTTAGTGCTCAGGGGAAACACTGAAGCTTTCTTT. Based on the CDR3 plus reference TRBV7-9 and TRBJ1-1, the full variable domain is DTGVSQNPRHKITKRGQNVTFRCDPISEHNRLYWYRQTLGQGPEFLTYFQNEAQLEKSRLLSDRFSAERPKGSFSTLEIQRTEQGDSAMYLCASSLVLRGNTEAFFGQGTRLTVV.

This clone was detected only a few times. The V call is TRBV11-3, the J call TRBJ2-7; TRBD1 aligns across 7 bases. This CDR3 region has 14 residues. Trimming removed 8 bases from V and 6 bases from J; junction bases left unmatched: 13. Germline lookup yields CDR1 SGHNT and CDR2 YENEEA. The CDR3 is CASSLGGTGPEQYF. DNA for the CDR3: TGTGCCAGCTCCCTAGGGGGCACAGGGCCCGAGCAGTACTTC.

The chain is built from TRBV7-9 and TRBJ2-1, with 9 bases identical to TRBD1. Germline loops: CDR1 SEHNR, CDR2 FQNEAQ (reference sequence). V shed 0 bases and J 9 bases; nucleotides not matched to a gene: 6. The CDR3 spans 15 residues. In nucleotides, the CDR3 is TGTGCCAGCAGCTTAGCCGGGACAGGGAAAGGTGAGCAGTTCTTC. Protein sequence: CASSLAGTGKGEQFF.

V is TRBV7-9 and J is TRBJ1-5; D remains ambiguous. Deletions cut 1 base from V and 7 bases from J, with 8 bases between. Germline V gene sequence: CDR1 SEHNR, CDR2 FQNEAQ (reference sequence). The CDR3 is made up of 13 amino acids. CDR3 coding DNA: TGTGCCAGCAGCTTAGGCGGGGTCCAGCCCCAGCATTTT. This codes for CASSLGGVQPQHF.

The chain joins TRBV18 to TRBJ1-6; TRBD1 might be the D (6 bases). The CDR3 has 14 amino acids. The V gene lost 6 bases and the J gene lost 11 bases, with 17 bases spanning the gap. Germline CDR1 KGHSH, CDR2 LQKENI. The CDR3 nucleotides are TGTGCCAGCTCGCAGGTGATCGAGGGGGCACCCCTCCACTTT. Translation: CASSQVIEGAPLHF.

The chain uses TRBV19 and TRBJ1-1, with 8 positions matching TRBD1. Per the germline V gene, CDR1 is LNHDA and CDR2 is SQIVND (reference sequence). The trim removed 10 bases at V and 4 bases at J, leaving 5 bases unmatched. The CDR3 contains 12 residues. The chain's CDR3 is CATTGGATEAFF. The CDR3 DNA reads TGTGCCACCACAGGGGGGGCCACTGAAGCTTTCTTT.

The rearrangement links TRBV14 to TRBJ2-2; the D is unclear. Deletions cut 6 bases from V and 0 bases from J, with 11 bases between. The CDR3 loop spans 15 amino acids. CDR1 and CDR2 from the germline V gene are SGHDN and FVKESK. CDR3 loop: CASRNSGANTGELFF. For the CDR3, the DNA is TGTGCCAGCAGGAATAGTGGAGCGAACACCGGGGAGCTGTTTTTT.

The chain uses TRBV6-6 and TRBJ1-2; 7 bases agree with TRBD1. The junction had 3 bases not matched to a gene; V was cut back by 0 bases and J by 2 bases. This CDR3 is built from 15 residues. The germline gives CDR1 MNHNY, CDR2 SVGAGI (reference sequence). The CDR3 sequence is CASSYSKQGNYGYTF. The CDR3 region has the DNA TGTGCCAGCAGTTACTCGAAACAGGGGAACTATGGCTACACCTTC.

This clone was seen once. V is TRBV28 and J is TRBJ1-2; a weak D match, TRBD1 (6 bases). Germline CDR1 reads MDHEN; CDR2 reads SYDVKM. Trimming took off 7 bases at V and 5 bases at J, with 11 bases between the two ends. This CDR3 has 12 residues. In nucleotides, the CDR3 is TGTGCCAGCACGGGGGGCAGGTATGGCTACACCTTC. This codes for CASTGGRYGYTF.

This clone was detected only once. The J gene is TRBJ2-5, the V gene TRBV7-9; 10 nucleotides align to TRBD1. Losses at the gene ends were 1 base for V and 2 bases for J; bases not matched to a gene: 13. This CDR3 is built from 19 residues. CDR1 is SEHNR, CDR2 FQNEAQ, per germline (reference sequence). The CDR3 reads CASSLGTGGLGGRQETQYF. CDR3 sequence (DNA): TGTGCCAGCAGCTTAGGGACAGGGGGTTTAGGAGGGCGTCAAGAGACCCAGTACTTC.

The rearrangement joins TRBV27 to TRBJ2-1; a possible D gene is TRBD1 (6 bases). Germline loops: CDR1 MNHEY, CDR2 SMNVEV (reference sequence). The CDR3 has 15 amino acids. V was trimmed by 5 bases and J by 3 bases, leaving 14 bases between them. The CDR3 loop is CASSPGTTGYNEQFF. DNA of the CDR3: TGTGCCAGCAGTCCCGGGACAACAGGCTACAATGAGCAGTTCTTC.

The V and J genes are TRBV2 and TRBJ1-6, with D tentatively TRBD1 (6 bases). V was trimmed by 3 bases and J by 8 bases, leaving 17 bases between them. CDR1 and CDR2 from the germline V gene are SNHLY and FYNNEI. This CDR3 has 16 residues. The CDR3 spells CASSEYRDTSYSPLHF. The DNA of the CDR3 is TGTGCCAGCAGTGAGTACCGGGACACCAGTTATTCACCCCTCCACTTT.

J is TRBJ1-3 and V is TRBV5-6; the D gene is possibly TRBD1 (5 bases). This CDR3 contains 15 residues. Per germline, CDR1 SGHDT and CDR2 YYEEEE. V was clipped by 1 base and J by 2 bases, with 10 bases between them. DNA for the CDR3: TGTGCCAGCAGCTTGAAGACAGAGGCTGGAAACACCATATATTTT. This sequence encodes CASSLKTEAGNTIYF.

By frequency in the sample, this clone is medium-sized (0.01 to 0.1%). The genes are TRBV28 and TRBJ2-7; a weak D match, TRBD2 (5 bases). The CDR3 sequence is 12 residues long. Germline V gene data show CDR1 as MDHEN and CDR2 as SYDVKM. V was cut by 3 bases and J by 2 bases, with 5 bases left in between. The CDR3 sequence: CASSFGTYEQYF. The CDR3 region has the DNA TGTGCCAGCAGTTTCGGGACCTACGAGCAGTACTTC.

A few counts support this clone. The chain uses TRBV28 and TRBJ2-2; 8 bases are a match to TRBD2. The CDR3 extends over 14 amino acids. Germline V lookup: CDR1 MDHEN, CDR2 SYDVKM. The CDR3 nucleotides are TGTGACCAAGGGCCAGCGGGAGTTTTCGGGGAGCTGTTTTTT. As protein: CDQGPAGVFGELFF.